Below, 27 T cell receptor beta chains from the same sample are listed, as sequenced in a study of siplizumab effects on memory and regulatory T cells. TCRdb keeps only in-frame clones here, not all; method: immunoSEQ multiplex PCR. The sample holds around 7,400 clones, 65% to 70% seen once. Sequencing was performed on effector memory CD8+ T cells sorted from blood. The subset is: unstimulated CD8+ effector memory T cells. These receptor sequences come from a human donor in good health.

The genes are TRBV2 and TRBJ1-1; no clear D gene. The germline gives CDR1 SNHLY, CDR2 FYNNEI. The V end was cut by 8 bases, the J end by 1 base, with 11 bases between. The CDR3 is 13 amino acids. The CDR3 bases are TGTGCCAGCCGATCGACCCAGAACACTGAAGCTTTCTTT. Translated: CASRSTQNTEAFF.

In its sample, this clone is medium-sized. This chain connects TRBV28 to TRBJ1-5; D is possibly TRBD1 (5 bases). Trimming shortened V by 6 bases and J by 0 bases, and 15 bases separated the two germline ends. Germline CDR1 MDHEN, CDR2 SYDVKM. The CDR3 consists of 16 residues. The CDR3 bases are TGTGCCAGCAGGTCCCTTACAGGTTTTAGCAATCAGCCCCAGCATTTT. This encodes CASRSLTGFSNQPQHF.

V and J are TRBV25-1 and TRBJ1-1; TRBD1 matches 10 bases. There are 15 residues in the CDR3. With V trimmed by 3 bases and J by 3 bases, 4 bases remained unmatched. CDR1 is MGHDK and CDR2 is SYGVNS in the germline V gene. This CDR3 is CASSEWTGGYTEAFF. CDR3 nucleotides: TGTGCCAGCAGTGAGTGGACAGGGGGTTACACTGAAGCTTTCTTT. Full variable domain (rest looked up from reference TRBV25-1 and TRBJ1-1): EADIYQTPRYLVIGTGKKITLECSQTMGHDKMYWYQQDPGMELHLIHYSYGVNSTEKGDLSSESTVSRIRTEHFPLTLESARPSHTSQYLCASSEWTGGYTEAFFGQGTRLTVV.

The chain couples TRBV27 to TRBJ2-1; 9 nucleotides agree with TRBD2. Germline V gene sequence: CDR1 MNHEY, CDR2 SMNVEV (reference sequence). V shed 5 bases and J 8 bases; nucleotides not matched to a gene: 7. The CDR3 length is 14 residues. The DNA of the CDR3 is TGTGCCAGCAGTGCCGGGACTAGCTTCGATGAGCAGTTCTTC. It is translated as CASSAGTSFDEQFF.

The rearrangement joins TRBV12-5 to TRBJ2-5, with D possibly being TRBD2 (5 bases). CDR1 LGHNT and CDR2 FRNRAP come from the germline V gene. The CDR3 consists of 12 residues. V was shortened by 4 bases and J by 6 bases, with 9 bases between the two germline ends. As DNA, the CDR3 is TGTGCTAGTGGTTCGGACTGGAAGACCCAGTACTTC. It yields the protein CASGSDWKTQYF.

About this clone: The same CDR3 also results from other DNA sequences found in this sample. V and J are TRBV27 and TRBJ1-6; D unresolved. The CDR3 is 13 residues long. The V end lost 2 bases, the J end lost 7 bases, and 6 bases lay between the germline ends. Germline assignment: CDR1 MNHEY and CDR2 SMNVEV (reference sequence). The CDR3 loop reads CASSLVGNSPLHF. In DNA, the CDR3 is TGTGCCAGCAGTTTAGTCGGGAATTCACCCCTCCACTTT.

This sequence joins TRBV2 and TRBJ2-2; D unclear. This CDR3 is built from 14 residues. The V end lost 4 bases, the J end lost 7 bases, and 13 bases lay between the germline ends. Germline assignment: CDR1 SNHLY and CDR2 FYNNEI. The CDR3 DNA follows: TGTGCCAGCAGTGTTCAAGGGTCGGTCGGGGAGCTGTTTTTT. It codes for CASSVQGSVGELFF.

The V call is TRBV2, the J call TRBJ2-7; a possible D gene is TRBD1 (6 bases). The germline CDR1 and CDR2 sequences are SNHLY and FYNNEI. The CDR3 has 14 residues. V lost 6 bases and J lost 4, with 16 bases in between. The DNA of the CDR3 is TGTGCCAGCAGCCGGGACATAGGAGTATACGAGCAGTACTTC. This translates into CASSRDIGVYEQYF.

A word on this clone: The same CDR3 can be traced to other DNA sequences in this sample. The CDR3 region has the DNA TGTGCCAGCAGCGGGACTAGCGGGACAGATACGCAGTATTTT. Protein: CASSGTSGTDTQYF. The chain combines TRBV6-4 with TRBJ2-3; 12 nucleotides agree with TRBD2. Losses at the gene ends were 6 bases for V and 3 bases for J; bases not matched to a gene: 1. This CDR3 contains 14 residues. Germline lookup yields CDR1 MRHNA and CDR2 SNTAGT.

DNA of the CDR3: TGTGCCAGCAGCGCCGAAAAGGGGACCCAGTACTTC. This gives the protein CASSAEKGTQYF. The rearrangement joins TRBV9 to TRBJ2-5; D unresolved. Germline CDR1 SGDLS, CDR2 YYNGEE. Trimming removed 3 bases from V and 7 bases from J, with 10 bases in between. The CDR3 totals 12 residues. Complete variable domain (other parts from reference TRBV9 and TRBJ2-5): DSGVTQTPKHLITATGQRVTLRCSPRSGDLSVYWYQQSLDQGLQFLIQYYNGEERAKGNILERFSAQQFPDLHSELNLSSLELGDSALYFCASSAEKGTQYFGPGTRLLVL.

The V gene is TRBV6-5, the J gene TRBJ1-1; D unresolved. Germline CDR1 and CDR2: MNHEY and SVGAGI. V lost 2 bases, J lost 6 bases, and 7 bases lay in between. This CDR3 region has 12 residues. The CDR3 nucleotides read TGTGCCAGCAGTTACGCTCAAGCTGAAGCTTTCTTT. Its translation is CASSYAQAEAFF.

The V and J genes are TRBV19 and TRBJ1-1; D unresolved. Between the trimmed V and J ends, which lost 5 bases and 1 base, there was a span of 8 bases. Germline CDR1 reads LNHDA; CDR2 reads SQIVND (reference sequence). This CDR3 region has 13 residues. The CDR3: CASSVSGNTEAFF. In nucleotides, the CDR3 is TGTGCCAGTAGTGTCAGTGGGAACACTGAAGCTTTCTTT.

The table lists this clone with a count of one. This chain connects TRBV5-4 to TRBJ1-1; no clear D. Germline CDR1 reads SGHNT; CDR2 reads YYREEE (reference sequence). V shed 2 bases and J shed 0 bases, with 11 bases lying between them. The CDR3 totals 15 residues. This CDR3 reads CASSLGPTVNTEAFF. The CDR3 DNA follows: TGTGCCAGCAGCTTAGGCCCCACCGTGAACACTGAAGCTTTCTTT.

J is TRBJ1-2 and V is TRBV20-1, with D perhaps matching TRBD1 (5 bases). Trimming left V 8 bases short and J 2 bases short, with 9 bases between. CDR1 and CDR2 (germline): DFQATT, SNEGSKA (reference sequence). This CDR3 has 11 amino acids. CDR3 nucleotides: TGCAGTTTACAGGAGAACTATGGCTACACCTTC. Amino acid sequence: CSLQENYGYTF.

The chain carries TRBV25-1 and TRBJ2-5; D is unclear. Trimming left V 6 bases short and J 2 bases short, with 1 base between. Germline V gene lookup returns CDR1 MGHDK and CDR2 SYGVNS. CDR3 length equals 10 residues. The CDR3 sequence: CASRQETQYF. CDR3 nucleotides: TGTGCCAGCAGACAAGAGACCCAGTACTTC.

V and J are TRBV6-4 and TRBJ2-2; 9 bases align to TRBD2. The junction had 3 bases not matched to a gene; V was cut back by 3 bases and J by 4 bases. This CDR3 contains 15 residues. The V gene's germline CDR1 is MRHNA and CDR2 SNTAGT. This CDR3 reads CASSEREGTTGELFF. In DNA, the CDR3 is TGTGCCAGCAGTGAGCGGGAGGGAACCACCGGGGAGCTGTTTTTT.

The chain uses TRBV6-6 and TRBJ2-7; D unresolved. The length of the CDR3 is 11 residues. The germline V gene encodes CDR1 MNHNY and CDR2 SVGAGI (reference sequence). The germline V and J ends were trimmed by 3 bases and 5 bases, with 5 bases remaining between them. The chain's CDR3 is CASSYFHEQYF. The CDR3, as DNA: TGTGCCAGCAGTTATTTCCACGAGCAGTACTTC.

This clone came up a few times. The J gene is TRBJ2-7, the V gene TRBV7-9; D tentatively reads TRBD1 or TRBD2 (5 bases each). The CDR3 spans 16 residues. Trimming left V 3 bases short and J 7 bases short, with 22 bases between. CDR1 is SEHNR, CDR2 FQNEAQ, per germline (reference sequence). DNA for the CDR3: TGTGCCAGCAGCTTGGATTGGGGCTTGAATCAGCGGGAGCAGTACTTC. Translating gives CASSLDWGLNQREQYF.

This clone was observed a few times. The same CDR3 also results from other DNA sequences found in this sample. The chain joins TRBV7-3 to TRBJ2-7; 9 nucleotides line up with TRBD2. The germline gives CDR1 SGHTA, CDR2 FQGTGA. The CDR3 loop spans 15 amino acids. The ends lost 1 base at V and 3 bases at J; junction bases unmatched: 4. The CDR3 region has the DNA TGTGCCAGCAGCTTAAGCGCTAGCGGGATCTACGAGCAGTACTTC. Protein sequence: CASSLSASGIYEQYF.

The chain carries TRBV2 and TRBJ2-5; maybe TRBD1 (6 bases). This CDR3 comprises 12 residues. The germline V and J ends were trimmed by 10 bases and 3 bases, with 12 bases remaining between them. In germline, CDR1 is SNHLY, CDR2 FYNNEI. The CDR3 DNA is TGTGCCACCCTACAGGGAGAAGAGACCCAGTACTTC. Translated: CATLQGEETQYF.

CDR3 in amino acids: CAWSKGQGATNEKLFF. The DNA of the CDR3 is TGTGCCTGGAGTAAGGGACAGGGGGCAACTAATGAAAAACTGTTTTTT. The V call is TRBV30, the J call TRBJ1-4; 11 bases map to TRBD1. CDR1 is GTSNPN and CDR2 is SVGIG in the germline V gene (reference sequence). Trimming at V came to 2 bases and at J to 0 bases, leaving 2 bases not matched to a gene. The CDR3 is 16 residues long.

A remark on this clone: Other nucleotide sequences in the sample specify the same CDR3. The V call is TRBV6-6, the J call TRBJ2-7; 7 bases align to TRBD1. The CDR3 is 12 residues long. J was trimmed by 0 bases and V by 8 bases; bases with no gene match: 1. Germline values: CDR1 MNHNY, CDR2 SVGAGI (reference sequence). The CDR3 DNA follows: TGTGCCAGCGGGACAGCCTCCTACGAGCAGTACTTC. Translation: CASGTASYEQYF.

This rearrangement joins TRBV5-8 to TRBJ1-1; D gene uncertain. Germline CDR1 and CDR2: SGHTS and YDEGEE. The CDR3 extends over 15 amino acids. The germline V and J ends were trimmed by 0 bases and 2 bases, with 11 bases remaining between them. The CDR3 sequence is CASSLVFRSNTEAFF. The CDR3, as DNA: TGTGCCAGCAGCTTGGTGTTCCGCAGCAACACTGAAGCTTTCTTT.

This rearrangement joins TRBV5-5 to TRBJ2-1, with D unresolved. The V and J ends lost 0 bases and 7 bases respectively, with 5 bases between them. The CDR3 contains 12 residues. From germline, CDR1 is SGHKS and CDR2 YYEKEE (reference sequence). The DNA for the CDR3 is TGTGCCAGCAGCTTGGAGGTAAATGAGCAGTTCTTC. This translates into CASSLEVNEQFF. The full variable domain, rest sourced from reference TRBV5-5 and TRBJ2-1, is DAGVTQSPTHLIKTRGQQVTLRCSPISGHKSVSWYQQVLGQGPQFIFQYYEKEERGRGNFPDRFSARQFPNYSSELNVNALLLGDSALYLCASSLEVNEQFFGPGTRLTVL.

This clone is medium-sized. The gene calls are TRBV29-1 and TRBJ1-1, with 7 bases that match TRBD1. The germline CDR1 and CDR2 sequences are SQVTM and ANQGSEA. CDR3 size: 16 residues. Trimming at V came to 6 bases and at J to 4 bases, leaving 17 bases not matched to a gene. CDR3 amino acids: CSVVPETGFVGTEAFF. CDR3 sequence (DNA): TGCAGCGTGGTTCCCGAGACAGGGTTTGTTGGCACTGAAGCTTTCTTT. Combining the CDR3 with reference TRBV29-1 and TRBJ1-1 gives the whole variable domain SAVISQKPSRDICQRGTSLTIQCQVDSQVTMMFWYRQQPGQSLTLIATANQGSEATYESGFVIDKFPISRPNLTFSTLTVSNMSPEDSSIYLCSVVPETGFVGTEAFFGQGTRLTVV.

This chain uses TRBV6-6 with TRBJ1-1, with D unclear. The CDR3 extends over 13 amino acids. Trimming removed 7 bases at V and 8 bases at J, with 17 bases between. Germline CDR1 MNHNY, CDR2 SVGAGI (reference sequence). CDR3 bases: TGTGCCAGCAACTTCCTTAGTTCCGGCGAAGCTTTCTTT. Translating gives CASNFLSSGEAFF.

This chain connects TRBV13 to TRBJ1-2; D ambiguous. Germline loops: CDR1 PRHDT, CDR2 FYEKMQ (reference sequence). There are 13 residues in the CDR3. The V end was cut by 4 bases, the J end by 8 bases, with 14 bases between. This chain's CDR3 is CASSSTGQGGYTF. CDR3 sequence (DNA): TGTGCCAGCAGCTCGACGGGTCAAGGAGGCTACACCTTC.